The present TCR beta chain was sequenced within a study of memory CD8 T cells in hepatitis C reinfection (dated by TCRdb to 2015 to 2018). Some background on the complete study: Of the five donors, three spontaneously resolved two consecutive HCV infections, and two cleared a primary infection but developed chronic infection after reinfection. HCV reinfection was defined by a positive HCV RNA test following two negative tests taken at least 60 days apart. Late or post reinfection samples were obtained 12 to 24 weeks after detection of reinfection. Across an HCV reinfection episode in 5 or 6 donors, the study followed the TCR beta repertoire of virus-specific CD8 T cells over time. Roughly five reinfection cases with stored pre-reinfection samples were identified between about 2009 and 2013. In the reinfection study, participants who had previously resolved an HCV infection were followed up every 3 months. Results and caveats for the whole study, not just this receptor: Because only a few donors were included, definitive conclusions about public clonotypes linked to secondary clearance could not be reached by the study.

Looking up the germline V gene (reference sequence) yields CDR1 LNHDA and CDR2 SQIVND. Trimming leaves V shorter by 5 bases and J shorter by 3 bases, with the junction holding 15 bases beyond the gene matches. The CDR3 holds 18 amino acids from the cysteine to the phenylalanine. The only DNA kept is the CDR3, 54 bases in frame from the first base. Libraries were made using the immunoSEQ multiplex PCR assay. Genomic DNA was extracted from the sorted cells, and Adaptive Biotechnologies' automated high-throughput method was used to sequence the TCR beta V, D and J regions. A two-step, bias-controlled multiplex PCR was used to amplify the CDR3 regions. Amplified TCR beta libraries were sequenced on an Illumina instrument. As for the authors' bioinformatics: Demultiplexed reads were processed to reduce amplification and sequencing bias, and the IMGT database was used to assign CDR3 sequences to gene families. ImmunoSEQ software version 2.0 was used to analyze the repertoire data. Out-of-frame sequences and sequences containing stop codons in the CDR3 were removed from the clonotype lists. Clonotypes below 0.01% frequency were excluded because they corresponded to less than one cell. To get richness, observed richness was divided by input cell number, while evenness came from dividing Shannon entropy by log observed richness. Repertoire diversity and similarity between time points were quantified using Simpson diversity and Morisita-Horn overlap indices. Each clonotype was placed into one of four groups: dominant (>1%), sub-dominant (0.5-0.99%), low abundance (0.1-0.49%) or lowest abundance (<0.1%). The germline index was obtained by subtracting total nucleotide additions from total CDR3 length and then dividing the result by total CDR3 length. As stored in TCRdb, this immuneACCESS dataset retains in-frame rearrangements with V and J assigned. A fraction of the clones does not appear; measured against another copy, unresolved V genes explain less than half of the discrepancy, and the remainder lacks a known reason. That table gives V, J and clone size, and the DNA gave D and trimming. For this sample there are 45,000 to 50,000 clones; 89% appear just once. The ten largest make up 0.72% of the sample.

What this sample's time point label stands for: late/post reinfection, 12 to 24 weeks after detection. The sorted cells were sequenced directly ex vivo, without any in vitro expansion ahead of TCR sequencing. The donors were people who inject drugs and were enrolled in Canada's Montreal Acute Hepatitis C Cohort Study (HEPCO). As controls, total naive CD8 T cells, sorted as viable CD3+ CD8+ CD45RO-, were obtained from two donors at each of the three reinfection time points. Before sorting, cryopreserved peripheral blood mononuclear cells were thawed and CD8 T cells were purified from those thawed cells. The MACS CD8+ T cell Isolation Kit was used to enrich CD8 T cells by negative selection. A BD FACSAria II sorter with FACSDiva software was used for cell sorting, and FlowJo was used for data analysis. Comment on this clone: What this receptor recognizes is not known. No much larger clone is present one base from it, and per-base qualities are unavailable.

The sample taken for sequencing was naive CD8+ T cells sorted from blood. The sample's cell subset or site label is to be understood as: total naive CD8+CD45RO- T cells. The receptor was isolated from a man aged 18 to 29 with hepatitis C virus infection. The chain is assembled from TRBV19 and TRBJ2-7, with 11 bases aligning to TRBD2. The bases read TGTGCCAGTAGTCATCTAGCGGGAGGACCCGGCCCTCTCTACGAGCAGTACTTC. This gives the protein CASSHLAGGPGPLYEQYF.